Listed below are T cell receptor beta chains from one sample, sequenced in a study of beta chain features in type 1 diabetes. Libraries were prepared by immunoSEQ multiplex PCR; TCRdb keeps only in-frame clonotypes and omits some of them. The data contain 250,000 or so clones, more than 11% of them seen just once; the ten biggest clones take up approximately 0.021%. The specimen sequenced was naive CD4+ T cells from blood. These receptors were obtained from a man under 40 with type 1 diabetes. Both conserved end residues are part of each CDR3. Fields, in order: D gene, V gene, J gene, clone size, CDR3 DNA, CDR3 protein. A D gene is named only where the DNA matches it firmly. Some rows have no size entry. The others give once, few or many, or a class for an expanded clone.

>NA|TRBV2|TRBJ2-4|few
TGTGCCAGCAGGTCCGACGCGGACATTCAGTACTTC
CASRSDADIQYF
>TRBD1|TRBV9|TRBJ1-1|few
TGTGCCAGCAGCGTAGTAGCAGGGGGCACTGAAGCTTTCTTT
CASSVVAGGTEAFF
>TRBD2|TRBV5-1|TRBJ2-3|NA
TGCGCCAGCAGCGCCCGGGGCGGGAGGACAGATACGCAGTATTTT
CASSARGGRTDTQYF
>NA|TRBV7-2|TRBJ1-2|NA
TGTGCCAGCAGCCCGACAGGACTAGTTGGCTACACCTTC
CASSPTGLVGYTF
>TRBD2|TRBV6-6|TRBJ2-3|few
TGTGCCAGCAGTTCCCATGGGGGACTAGGCGGTGATACGCAGTATTTT
CASSSHGGLGGDTQYF
>NA|TRBV5-4|TRBJ1-5|NA
TGTGCCAGCAGCTCCCCGGGGGGGCCCCAGCATTTT
CASSSPGGPQHF
>NA|TRBV18|TRBJ2-3|NA
TGTGCCAGCTCACAAACAGGAAGGACAGATACGCAGTATTTT
CASSQTGRTDTQYF
>TRBD1|TRBV5-1|TRBJ2-4|few
TGCGCCAGCAGCGGTACAGGGGGCCAAAACATTCAGTACTTC
CASSGTGGQNIQYF
>TRBD2|TRBV5-1|TRBJ2-1|few
TGCGCCAGCAGCTTGGGGACTAGCGGCAATGAGCAGTTCTTC
CASSLGTSGNEQFF
>TRBD1|TRBV29-1|TRBJ1-1|NA
TGCAGCGTTCAAGACAGGGTGGGCACTGAAGCTTTCTTT
CSVQDRVGTEAFF
>NA|TRBV6-6|TRBJ1-1|NA
TGTGCCAGCATAGACACGATGGTCACTGAAGCTTTCTTT
CASIDTMVTEAFF
>NA|TRBV9|TRBJ1-1|NA
TGTGCCAGCAGCGTAGAAGGCAGGGGTACTGAAGCTTTCTTT
CASSVEGRGTEAFF
>NA|TRBV29-1|TRBJ1-4|NA
TGCAGCGCCCTAGGGGCAGGGGACCTTAATGAAAAACTGTTTTTT
CSALGAGDLNEKLFF
>TRBD2|TRBV5-1|TRBJ2-5|NA
TGCGCCAGCAGCCCCGGGACTATAGAGACCCAGTACTTC
CASSPGTIETQYF
>TRBD1|TRBV6-6|TRBJ1-1|NA
TGTGCCAGCAGTGCAAGACAGGGAGGCACTGAAGCTTTCTTT
CASSARQGGTEAFF
>NA|TRBV19|TRBJ2-3|few
TGTGCCAGTAGTATCGGTAGCGGTAGCACAGATACGCAGTATTTT
CASSIGSGSTDTQYF
>NA|TRBV25-1|TRBJ2-5|NA
TGTGCCAGCAGTGAATCGAGCCAAGAGACCCAGTACTTC
CASSESSQETQYF
>NA|TRBV2|TRBJ1-1|few
TGTGCCAGCAGTGGTGGGTGGCAGGGGGAAGCTTTCTTT
CASSGGWQGEAFF
>NA|TRBV5-6|TRBJ2-7|NA
TGTGCCAGCAGCTTACAGGGTCGGGACGAGCAGTACTTC
CASSLQGRDEQYF
>TRBD1|TRBV30|TRBJ1-5|NA
TGTGCCTGGAGCGGGGACAGGTATCAGCCCCAGCATTTT
CAWSGDRYQPQHF
>NA|TRBV30|TRBJ2-5|NA
TGTGCCTGGAGTGTAGATCGGGAGACCCAGTACTTC
CAWSVDRETQYF
>TRBD1|TRBV5-4|TRBJ1-2|NA
TGTGCCAGCAGCCCACGACAGGGAGGAGGTGGCTACACCTTC
CASSPRQGGGGYTF
>TRBD2|TRBV7-8|TRBJ2-1|few
TGTGCCAGCAGCGAACTAGCGGGGCAGGAGTTCTTC
CASSELAGQEFF
>NA|TRBV5-4|TRBJ2-1|NA
TGTGCCAGCAGCCCGGGGGTCCGAGACAATGAGCAGTTCTTC
CASSPGVRDNEQFF
>TRBD1|TRBV10-3|TRBJ2-2|few
TGTGCCATCAGCCCGACAGGGGAGGAGACCGGGGAGCTGTTTTTT
CAISPTGEETGELFF
>TRBD2|TRBV30|TRBJ2-2|NA
TGTGCCTGGAGTCGGGGAGGGGACACCGGGGAGCTGTTTTTT
CAWSRGGDTGELFF